This T cell receptor (beta chain) was identified during a study of blood T cell repertoires in COVID-19. Across the whole study: Donors in the United States, Italy and Spain gave samples during acute or convalescent COVID-19. The cDNA or gDNA used as material had been derived from T cells, B-cell-depleted T cells, or PBMCs.

Authors' analysis steps: Reference gene primer amplification gave estimated nucleated cell counts. TCRdb keeps only in-frame clones here, not all; method: immunoSEQ multiplex PCR. V, J and clone size reflect that table, while D and trimming were determined from the DNA. The table lists over 150,000 clones, about 85% of them singletons. The sequence derives from a man older than 75 with COVID-19, enrolled during active disease. Material for sequencing was peripheral blood.

CDR3 in DNA: TGTGCCAGCAGCCGGACGGACAGGTCGAGGGACACTGAAGCTTTCTTT. Translation gives CASSRTDRSRDTEAFF. This chain uses TRBV6-6 with TRBJ1-1; 7 nucleotides agree with TRBD1. V was clipped by 6 bases and J by 3 bases; unmatched bases: 13. The CDR3 runs to 16 residues. Germline V gene data show CDR1 as MNHNY and CDR2 as SVGAGI (reference sequence).